This T cell receptor (beta chain) was recorded in a study of OX40 agonist ivuxolimab in advanced cancers. The protocol was immunoSEQ multiplex PCR, while the TCRdb copy is restricted to in-frame clones and leaves out a portion. The data show about 80,000 clones, roughly 90% seen once. The CDR3 spans 15 residues. Germline values: CDR1 MNHEY, CDR2 SVGAGI. Trimming left V 4 bases short and J 5 bases short, with 18 bases between. The source was CD4+ or CD8+ T cells sorted from blood, collected in a trial of the OX40 agonist ivuxolimab. The TCR comes from an adult with an advanced solid tumor such as melanoma, head and neck, liver or kidney cancer. The rearrangement uses TRBV6-5 and TRBJ2-7; possibly TRBD2 for D (5 bases). Written as DNA, the CDR3 is TGTGCCAGCAGTTCCCGTGGCCCGGGGTCGGACGAGCAGTACTTC. Its translation is CASSSRGPGSDEQYF.